This T cell receptor (beta chain) was identified during a study of blood T cell repertoires in COVID-19. Overall study context: Some COVID-19 samples were acute and others convalescent; all came from the United States, Italy and Spain. The cDNA or gDNA used as material had been derived from T cells, B-cell-depleted T cells, or PBMCs.

Per the original data handling: Reference gene primers were amplified, and this amplification served to estimate nucleated cell counts. Assay used: immunoSEQ multiplex PCR; TCRdb lists only in-frame clones, some missing. V, J and clone size are taken as reported in that table, and D and trimming were inferred from the DNA itself. Found here are tens of thousands of clones, roughly 84% of them singletons; the top ten hold nearly 4%. CDR3 length equals 14 residues. Germline V lookup: CDR1 SGHVS, CDR2 FQNEAQ. V was trimmed by 4 bases and J by 2 bases, leaving 10 bases between them. This receptor was taken from a man in his 70s with acute or convalescent COVID-19. This rearrangement joins TRBV7-8 to TRBJ2-3, with D maybe TRBD2 (6 bases). Source material: peripheral blood. The CDR3 DNA is TGTGCCAGCAGCTGGGGGGTCTCCACAGATACGCAGTATTTT. As protein: CASSWGVSTDTQYF.